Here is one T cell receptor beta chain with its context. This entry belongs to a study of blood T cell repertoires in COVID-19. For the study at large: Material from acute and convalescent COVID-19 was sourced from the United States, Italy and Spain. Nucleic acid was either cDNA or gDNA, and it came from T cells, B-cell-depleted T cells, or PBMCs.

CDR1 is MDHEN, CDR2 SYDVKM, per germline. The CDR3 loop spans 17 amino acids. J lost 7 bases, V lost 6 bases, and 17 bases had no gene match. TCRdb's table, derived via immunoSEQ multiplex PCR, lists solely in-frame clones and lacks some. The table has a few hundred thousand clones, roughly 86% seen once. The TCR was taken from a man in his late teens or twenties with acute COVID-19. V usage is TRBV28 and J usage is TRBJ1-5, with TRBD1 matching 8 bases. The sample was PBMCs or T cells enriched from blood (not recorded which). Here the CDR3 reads CASSPIWGQASGQPQHF. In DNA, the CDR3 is TGTGCCAGCAGCCCAATCTGGGGACAGGCCTCAGGGCAGCCCCAGCATTTT.